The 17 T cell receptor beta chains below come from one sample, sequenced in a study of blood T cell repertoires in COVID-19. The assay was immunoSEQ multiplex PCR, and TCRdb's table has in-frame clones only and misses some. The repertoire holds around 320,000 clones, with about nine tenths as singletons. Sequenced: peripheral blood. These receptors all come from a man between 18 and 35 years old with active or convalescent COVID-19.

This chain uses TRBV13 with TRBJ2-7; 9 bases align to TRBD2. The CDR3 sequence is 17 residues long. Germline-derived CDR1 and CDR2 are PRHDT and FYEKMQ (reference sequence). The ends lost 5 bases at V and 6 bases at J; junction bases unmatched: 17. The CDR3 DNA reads TGTGCCAGCAGCCCCGAGTCCTCTCTAGCGGGGAGCCTCGAGCAGTACTTC. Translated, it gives CASSPESSLAGSLEQYF.

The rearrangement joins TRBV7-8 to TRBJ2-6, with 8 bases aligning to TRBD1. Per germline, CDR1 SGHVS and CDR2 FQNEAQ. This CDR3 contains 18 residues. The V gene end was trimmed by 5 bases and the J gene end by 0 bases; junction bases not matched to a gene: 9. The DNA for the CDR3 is TGTGCCAGCAGCCTGACAGGGGCAGGGAGCTCTGGGGCCAACGTCCTGACTTTC. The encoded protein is CASSLTGAGSSGANVLTF.

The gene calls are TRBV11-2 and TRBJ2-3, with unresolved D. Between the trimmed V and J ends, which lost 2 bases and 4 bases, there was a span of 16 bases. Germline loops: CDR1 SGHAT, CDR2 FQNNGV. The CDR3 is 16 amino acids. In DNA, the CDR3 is TGTGCCAGCAGCTTAATTTGGCAGGCCCCCCCAGATACGCAGTATTTT. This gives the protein CASSLIWQAPPDTQYF.

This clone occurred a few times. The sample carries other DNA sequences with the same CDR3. This CDR3 reads CASSVADYNEQFF. The DNA for the CDR3 is TGTGCCAGCAGCGTAGCAGACTACAATGAGCAGTTCTTC. This chain joins TRBV9 and TRBJ2-1; no reliable D call. Germline values: CDR1 SGDLS, CDR2 YYNGEE. The CDR3 sequence is 13 residues long. Trimming shortened V by 0 bases and J by 3 bases, and 4 bases separated the two germline ends. Full variable domain (missing parts from reference TRBV9 and TRBJ2-1): DSGVTQTPKHLITATGQRVTLRCSPRSGDLSVYWYQQSLDQGLQFLIQYYNGEERAKGNILERFSAQQFPDLHSELNLSSLELGDSALYFCASSVADYNEQFFGPGTRLTVL.

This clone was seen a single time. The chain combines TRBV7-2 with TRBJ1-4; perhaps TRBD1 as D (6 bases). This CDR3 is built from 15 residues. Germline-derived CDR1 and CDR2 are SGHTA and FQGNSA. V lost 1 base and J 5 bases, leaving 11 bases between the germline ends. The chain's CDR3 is CASSLVWTDNEKLFF. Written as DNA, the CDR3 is TGTGCCAGCAGCTTAGTTTGGACAGACAATGAAAAACTGTTTTTT.

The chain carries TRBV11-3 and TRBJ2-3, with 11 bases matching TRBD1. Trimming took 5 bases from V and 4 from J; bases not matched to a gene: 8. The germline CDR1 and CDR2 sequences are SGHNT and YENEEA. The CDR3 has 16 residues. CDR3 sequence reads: CASSLRTGGVADTQYF. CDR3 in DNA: TGTGCCAGCAGCCTGAGGACAGGGGGCGTCGCAGATACGCAGTATTTT. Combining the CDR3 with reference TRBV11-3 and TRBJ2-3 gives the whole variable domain EAGVVQSPRYKIIEKKQPVAFWCNPISGHNTLYWYLQNLGQGPELLIRYENEEAVDDSQLPKDRFSAERLKGVDSTLKIQPAELGDSAVYLCASSLRTGGVADTQYFGPGTRLTVL.

CDR3 sequence: CASSFEEIIVNQPQHF. CDR3 DNA: TGTGCCAGCAGTTTCGAGGAGATTATAGTAAATCAGCCCCAGCATTTT. The J gene is TRBJ1-5, the V gene TRBV6-2 or TRBV6-3; D remains unclear. Germline CDR1 and CDR2: MNHEY and SVGEGT. Trimming left V 4 bases short and J 4 bases short, with 17 bases between. The CDR3 length is 16 residues.

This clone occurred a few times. CDR3 amino acids: CASSVDRYSGNTIYF. CDR3 in DNA: TGTGCCAGCAGCGTAGACCGGTACTCTGGAAACACCATATATTTT. The V gene is TRBV13, the J gene TRBJ1-3; D is uncertain. This CDR3 contains 15 residues. The V and J ends lost 5 bases and 0 bases respectively, with 11 bases between them. The germline gives CDR1 PRHDT, CDR2 FYEKMQ (reference sequence).

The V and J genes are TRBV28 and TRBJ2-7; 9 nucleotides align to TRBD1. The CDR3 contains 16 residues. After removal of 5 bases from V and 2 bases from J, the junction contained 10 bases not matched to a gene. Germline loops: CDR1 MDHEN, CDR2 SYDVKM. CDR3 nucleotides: TGTGCCAGCAGTACTCAAGGACAGGGGAGACCCTACGAGCAGTACTTC. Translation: CASSTQGQGRPYEQYF.

The CDR3 DNA follows: TGTGCCACGCAGAGGGGAGGGGGCAATCAGCCCCAGCATTTT. Encoded protein: CATQRGGGNQPQHF. V usage is TRBV19 and J usage is TRBJ1-5, with a possible D match to TRBD1 (5 bases). V was cut by 10 bases and J by 2 bases, with 15 bases left in between. CDR3 length equals 14 residues. Germline CDR1 is LNHDA and CDR2 is SQIVND (reference sequence).

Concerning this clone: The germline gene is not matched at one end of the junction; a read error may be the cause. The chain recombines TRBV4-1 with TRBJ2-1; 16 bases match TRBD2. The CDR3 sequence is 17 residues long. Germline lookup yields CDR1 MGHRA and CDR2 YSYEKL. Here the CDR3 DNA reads TGCGCCAGCAGCAAAGAAGTGGGACTAGCGGGGGGGGATGAGCAGTTCTTC. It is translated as CASSKEVGLAGGDEQFF.

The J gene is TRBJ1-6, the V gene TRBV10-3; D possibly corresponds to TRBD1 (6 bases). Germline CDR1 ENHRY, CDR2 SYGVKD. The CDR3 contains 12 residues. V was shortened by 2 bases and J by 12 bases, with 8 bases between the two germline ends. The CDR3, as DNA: TGTGCCATCAGTGAGGCCAGGGGACCCCTCCACTTT. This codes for CAISEARGPLHF.

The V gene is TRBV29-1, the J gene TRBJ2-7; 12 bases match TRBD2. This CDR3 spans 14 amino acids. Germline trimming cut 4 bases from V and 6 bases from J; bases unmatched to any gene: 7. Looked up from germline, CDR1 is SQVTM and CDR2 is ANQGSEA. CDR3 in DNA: TGCAGCGTTGCGGTCCTAGCGGGAGGGGGCGAGCAGTACTTC. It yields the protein CSVAVLAGGGEQYF.

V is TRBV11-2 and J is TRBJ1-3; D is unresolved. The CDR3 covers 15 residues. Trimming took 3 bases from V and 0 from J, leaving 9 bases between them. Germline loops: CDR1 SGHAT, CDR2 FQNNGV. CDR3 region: CASSLSAYSGNTIYF. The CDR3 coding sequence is TGTGCCAGCAGCTTGTCCGCCTACTCTGGAAACACCATATATTTT.

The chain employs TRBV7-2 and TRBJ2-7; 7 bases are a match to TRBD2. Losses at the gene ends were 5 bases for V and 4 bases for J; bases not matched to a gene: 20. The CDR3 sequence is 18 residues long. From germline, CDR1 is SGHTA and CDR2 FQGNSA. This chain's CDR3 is CASSVSSRGGARSYEQYF. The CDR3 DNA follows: TGTGCCAGCAGCGTTTCATCCCGCGGGGGTGCTCGGTCGTACGAGCAGTACTTC.

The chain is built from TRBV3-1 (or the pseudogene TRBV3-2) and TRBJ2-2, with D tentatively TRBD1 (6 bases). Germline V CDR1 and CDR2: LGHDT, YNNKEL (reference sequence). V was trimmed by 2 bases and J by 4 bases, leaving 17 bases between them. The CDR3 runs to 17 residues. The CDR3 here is CASSQLNVDSSTGELFF. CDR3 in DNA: TGTGCCAGCAGCCAACTGAACGTGGACAGTTCCACCGGGGAGCTGTTTTTT.

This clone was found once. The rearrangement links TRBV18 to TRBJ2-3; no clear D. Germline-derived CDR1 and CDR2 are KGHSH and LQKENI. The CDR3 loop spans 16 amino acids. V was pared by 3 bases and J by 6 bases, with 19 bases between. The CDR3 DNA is TGTGCCAGCTCACCGAAAAGGAGCTACAACTGGGATACGCAGTATTTT. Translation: CASSPKRSYNWDTQYF. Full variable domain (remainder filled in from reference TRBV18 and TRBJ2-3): NAGVMQNPRHLVRRRGQEARLRCSPMKGHSHVYWYRQLPEEGLKFMVYLQKENIIDESGMPKERFSAEFPKEGPSILRIQQVVRGDSAAYFCASSPKRSYNWDTQYFGPGTRLTVL.